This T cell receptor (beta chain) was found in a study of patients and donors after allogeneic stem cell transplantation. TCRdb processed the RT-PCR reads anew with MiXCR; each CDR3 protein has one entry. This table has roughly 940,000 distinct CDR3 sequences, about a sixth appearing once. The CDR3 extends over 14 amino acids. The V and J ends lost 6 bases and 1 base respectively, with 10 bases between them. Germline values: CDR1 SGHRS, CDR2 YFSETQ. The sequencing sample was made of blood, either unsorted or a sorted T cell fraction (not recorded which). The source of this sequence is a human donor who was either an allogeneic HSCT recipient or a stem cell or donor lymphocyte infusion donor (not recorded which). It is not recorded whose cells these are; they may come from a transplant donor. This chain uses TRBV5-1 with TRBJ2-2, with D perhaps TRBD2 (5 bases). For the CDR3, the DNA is TGCGCCAGCACTCTTGCGGGGAACACCGGGGAGCTGTTTTTT. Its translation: CASTLAGNTGELFF.